The clone carrying this TCR beta chain has just a few counts. TCRdb reprocessed the PCR reads with MiXCR, giving one entry per CDR3 protein. The data contain around 37,000 distinct CDR3 sequences, about 34% of them singletons. The data were taken from a study of vaccination and CD4 T cells after COVID-19. Time point of the sample: late sampling 161 to 241 days after vaccination in a few convalescent patients. PCR tests turned positive between March and December 2020, before US Alpha, Beta and Delta variants. Germline CDR1 SGHTA, CDR2 FQGNSA. V was pared by 2 bases and J by 4 bases, with 14 bases between. This CDR3 contains 15 residues.

This receptor was obtained from a human donor who had recovered from COVID-19. The V gene is TRBV7-2, the J gene TRBJ1-2; D is unresolved. The sample was CD4+ T cells from blood, taken about 7 months after SARS-CoV-2 vaccination. CDR3: CASSLSGSQVYGYTF. The CDR3, as DNA: TGTGCCAGCAGCTTAAGCGGCAGCCAGGTCTATGGCTACACCTTC.